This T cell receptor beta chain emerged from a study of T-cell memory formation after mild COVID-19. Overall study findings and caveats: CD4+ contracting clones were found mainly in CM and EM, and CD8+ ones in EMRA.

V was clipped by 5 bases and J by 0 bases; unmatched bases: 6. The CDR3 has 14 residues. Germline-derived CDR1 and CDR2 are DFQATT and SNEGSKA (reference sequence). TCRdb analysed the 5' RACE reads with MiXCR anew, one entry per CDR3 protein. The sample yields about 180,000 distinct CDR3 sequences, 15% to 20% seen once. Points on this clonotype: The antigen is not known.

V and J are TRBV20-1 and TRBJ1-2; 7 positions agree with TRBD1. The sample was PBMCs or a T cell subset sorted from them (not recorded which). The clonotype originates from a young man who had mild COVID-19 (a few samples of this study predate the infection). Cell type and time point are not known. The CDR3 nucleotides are TGCAGTGCTCCCGGACAGGTCCCTAACTATGGCTACACCTTC. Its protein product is CSAPGQVPNYGYTF.